These 20 T cell receptor beta chains were sequenced from one sample in a study of blood T cell repertoires in COVID-19. Sequencing used immunoSEQ multiplex PCR; TCRdb keeps in-frame clones, though not all of them. The repertoire holds about 280,000 clones, with approximately 85% as singletons. Sequencing used peripheral blood. These receptors were taken from a man aged 45-65 years with active or convalescent COVID-19.

The V and J genes are TRBV2 and TRBJ2-7; maybe TRBD1 (5 bases). Between the trimmed V and J ends, which lost 6 bases and 0 bases, there was a span of 6 bases. Germline values: CDR1 SNHLY, CDR2 FYNNEI. CDR3 size: 12 residues. Here the CDR3 DNA reads TGTGCCAGCAGGGACAACTCCTACGAGCAGTACTTC. Protein product: CASRDNSYEQYF.

J is TRBJ2-3 and V is TRBV15, with 9 bases that match TRBD1. The V segment lost 2 bases and the J segment 5 bases; nucleotides outside the gene matches: 8. The CDR3 covers 16 residues. Germline CDR1 reads LNHNV; CDR2 reads YYDKDF (reference sequence). The CDR3, as DNA: TGTGCCACCAGCAGAACGGGGACAGGGCGGGGAGATACGCAGTATTTT. It is translated as CATSRTGTGRGDTQYF.

The V gene is TRBV15, the J gene TRBJ1-5; TRBD1 matches 9 bases. The CDR3 loop spans 14 amino acids. Germline V gives CDR1 LNHNV, CDR2 YYDKDF (reference sequence). The ends lost 1 base at V and 11 bases at J; junction bases unmatched: 6. CDR3 region: CATSRGGDRVTQHF. The DNA for the CDR3 is TGTGCCACCAGCAGAGGAGGGGACAGGGTGACCCAGCATTTT.

V is TRBV6-1 and J is TRBJ1-1; possibly TRBD1 for D (6 bases). This CDR3 is built from 15 residues. Trimming shortened V by 2 bases and J by 8 bases, and 18 bases separated the two germline ends. Germline V gene sequence: CDR1 MNHNS, CDR2 SASEGT. The chain's CDR3 is CASSEPFRMDSEAFF. CDR3 coding DNA: TGTGCCAGCAGTGAACCATTTAGAATGGACAGCGAAGCTTTCTTT.

The chain joins TRBV28 to TRBJ2-7, with D maybe TRBD2 (5 bases). This CDR3 is built from 13 residues. Trimming took 3 bases from V and 5 from J, leaving 11 bases between them. Germline V lookup: CDR1 MDHEN, CDR2 SYDVKM. DNA of the CDR3: TGTGCCAGCAGTTTTGAGGGCATGGACGAGCAGTACTTC. Translating it yields CASSFEGMDEQYF.

This clone was observed a single time. Here the CDR3 reads CASSLRQETYEQYF. In nucleotides, the CDR3 is TGTGCCAGCAGCTTGAGACAGGAGACCTACGAGCAGTACTTC. This chain joins TRBV5-6 and TRBJ2-7; the D gene is possibly TRBD1 (6 bases). The ends were cut back, 1 base at V and 2 bases at J, with 10 bases in the middle. The germline CDR1 and CDR2 sequences are SGHDT and YYEEEE. The CDR3 loop spans 14 amino acids.

The chain links TRBV14 to TRBJ1-1, with D tentatively TRBD1 (5 bases). Germline CDR1 reads SGHDN; CDR2 reads FVKESK. The CDR3 loop spans 15 amino acids. The V and J ends lost 2 bases and 4 bases respectively, with 14 bases between them. The CDR3 reads CASSQTQGRGTEAFF. DNA of the CDR3: TGTGCCAGCAGCCAAACCCAGGGAAGAGGCACTGAAGCTTTCTTT.

This clone appeared a single time. The chain couples TRBV5-1 to TRBJ2-3; 8 bases are a match to TRBD1. Germline CDR1 reads SGHRS; CDR2 reads YFSETQ. This CDR3 contains 14 residues. The ends lost 5 bases at V and 5 bases at J; junction bases unmatched: 7. CDR3 coding DNA: TGCGCCAGCAGTCCCGGACAGGGACTAGATACGCAGTATTTT. It specifies CASSPGQGLDTQYF.

This chain joins TRBV20-1 and TRBJ2-3; TRBD1 matches at 9 bases. Trimming removed 3 bases from V and 2 bases from J; junction bases left unmatched: 6. CDR1 and CDR2 (germline): DFQATT, SNEGSKA (reference sequence). The CDR3 runs 15 residues. CDR3 residues: CSASGGQGTTDTQYF. In DNA, the CDR3 is TGCAGTGCTAGTGGGGGACAGGGCACCACAGATACGCAGTATTTT.

The gene calls are TRBV20-1 and TRBJ2-7, with D possibly being TRBD1 (6 bases). Germline CDR1 is DFQATT and CDR2 is SNEGSKA (reference sequence). V was clipped by 5 bases and J by 7 bases, with 12 bases between them. This CDR3 contains 11 residues. CDR3: CSAEQGREQYF. As DNA, the CDR3 is TGCAGTGCTGAACAGGGAAGGGAGCAGTACTTC.

This clone came up once. The chain has TRBV5-6 and TRBJ2-3; 9 bases are shared with TRBD2. The CDR3 loop spans 17 amino acids. The germline CDR1 and CDR2 sequences are SGHDT and YYEEEE. V trimming: 4 bases; J trimming: 3 bases; junction bases outside the gene matches: 12. Written as DNA, the CDR3 is TGTGCCAGCAGCGCCTACGTAGCGGGAGTCGGGACAGATACGCAGTATTTT. Translating it yields CASSAYVAGVGTDTQYF. The entire variable domain, with the rest obtained from reference TRBV5-6 and TRBJ2-3, is as follows: DAGVTQSPTHLIKTRGQQVTLRCSPKSGHDTVSWYQQALGQGPQFIFQYYEEEERQRGNFPDRFSGHQFPNYSSELNVNALLLGDSALYLCASSAYVAGVGTDTQYFGPGTRLTVL.

The chain has TRBV6-5 and TRBJ2-2; a possible D gene is TRBD2 (6 bases). Trimming left V 10 bases short and J 0 bases short, with 15 bases between. Germline CDR1 MNHEY, CDR2 SVGAGI. The CDR3 runs to 15 residues. CDR3 sequence (DNA): TGTGCCACGCGTGTGGGAGGCGCGAACACCGGGGAGCTGTTTTTT. Translating gives CATRVGGANTGELFF.

This clone was recorded only once. The chain is built from TRBV2 and TRBJ2-2; the match to TRBD1 covers 9 bases. The CDR3 spans 18 residues. Germline V CDR1 and CDR2: SNHLY, FYNNEI. V lost 8 bases, J lost 6 bases, and 19 bases stayed unmatched. The CDR3 region has the DNA TGTGCCAGCTCCTACAGGGGGCTTAGGGCCCGGGGGGCCGGGGAGCTGTTTTTT. Protein sequence: CASSYRGLRARGAGELFF. The complete variable domain, with remaining parts taken from reference TRBV2 and TRBJ2-2, reads EPEVTQTPSHQVTQMGQEVILRCVPISNHLYFYWYRQILGQKVEFLVSFYNNEISEKSEIFDDQFSVERPDGSNFTLKIRSTKLEDSAMYFCASSYRGLRARGAGELFFGEGSRLTVL.

The chain recombines TRBV7-9 with TRBJ2-1; 10 bases align to TRBD2. The CDR3 totals 15 residues. Germline CDR1 is SEHNR and CDR2 is FQNEAQ (reference sequence). The ends lost 1 base at V and 8 bases at J; junction bases unmatched: 5. The CDR3 DNA follows: TGTGCCAGCAGCTTAGGAGCGGGAGGGCCTCATGAGCAGTTCTTC. Amino acids: CASSLGAGGPHEQFF.

The V call is TRBV5-4, the J call TRBJ1-2; TRBD1 aligns across 9 bases. This CDR3 has 14 residues. CDR1 is SGHNT, CDR2 YYREEE, per germline (reference sequence). The V gene end was trimmed by 3 bases and the J gene end by 5 bases; junction bases not matched to a gene: 5. The CDR3 is CASSYRDREYGYTF. For the CDR3, the DNA is TGTGCCAGCAGCTACCGGGACAGGGAATATGGCTACACCTTC.

The chain joins TRBV5-6 to TRBJ2-1; 10 bases fit TRBD1. The CDR3 totals 16 residues. The V gene end was trimmed by 4 bases and the J gene end by 7 bases; junction bases not matched to a gene: 11. Per the germline V gene, CDR1 is SGHDT and CDR2 is YYEEEE. The CDR3: CASSIDRGQVENEQFF. The CDR3 nucleotides read TGTGCCAGCAGCATAGACAGGGGGCAGGTCGAAAATGAGCAGTTCTTC.

The chain joins TRBV30 to TRBJ2-7, with D possibly TRBD2 on 5 matching bases. The CDR3 consists of 13 residues. CDR1 and CDR2 (germline): GTSNPN, SVGIG (reference sequence). The V gene lost 4 bases and the J gene lost 2 bases, with 12 bases spanning the gap. The CDR3 DNA follows: TGTGCCTGGAAGGGAGTCAGCCCCTACGAGCAGTACTTC. This translates into CAWKGVSPYEQYF.

This clone was recorded a few times. V usage is TRBV19 and J usage is TRBJ1-5; D is perhaps TRBD1 (5 bases). This CDR3 comprises 15 residues. Germline values: CDR1 LNHDA, CDR2 SQIVND (reference sequence). Trimming stripped 7 bases from V and 5 bases from J, with 18 bases between. The CDR3 nucleotides read TGTGCCAGTAATGATGGGCAGGGCGGCTATCAGCCCCAGCATTTT. It specifies CASNDGQGGYQPQHF.

The rearrangement joins TRBV19 to TRBJ2-1; the D is unclear. The CDR3 contains 13 residues. The germline gives CDR1 LNHDA, CDR2 SQIVND (reference sequence). Trimming pared 3 bases from V and 13 bases from J, leaving 16 bases between. The CDR3 coding sequence is TGTGCCAGTAGTATGCAAGGATTGGGCAGCCAGTTCTTC. Translation gives CASSMQGLGSQFF.

This clone was seen a single time. This chain links TRBV3-1 (or the pseudogene TRBV3-2) with TRBJ2-2, with a possible D match to TRBD1 (5 bases). Trimming left V 0 bases short and J 6 bases short, with 20 bases between. This CDR3 has 18 residues. Germline CDR1 is LGHDT and CDR2 is YNNKEL (reference sequence). The CDR3 loop is CASSQDSFLVRTSGELFF. The CDR3 region has the DNA TGTGCCAGCAGCCAAGATTCATTTTTAGTTCGGACATCCGGGGAGCTGTTTTTT.